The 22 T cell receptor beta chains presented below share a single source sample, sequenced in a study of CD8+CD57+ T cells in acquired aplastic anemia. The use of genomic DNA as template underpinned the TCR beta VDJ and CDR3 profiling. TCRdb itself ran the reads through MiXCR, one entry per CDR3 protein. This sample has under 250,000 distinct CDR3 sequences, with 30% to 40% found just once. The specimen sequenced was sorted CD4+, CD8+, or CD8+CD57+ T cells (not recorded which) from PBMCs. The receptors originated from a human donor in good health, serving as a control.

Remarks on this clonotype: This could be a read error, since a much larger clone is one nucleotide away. As DNA, the CDR3 is TGTGCCAGCAGTTACTCGAGACAGGGAAGACAGCTCCAGCATTTT. This sequence encodes CASSYSRQGRQLQHF. The rearrangement links TRBV6-5 to TRBJ1-5; TRBD1 aligns across 7 bases. CDR1 is MNHEY and CDR2 is SVGAGI in the germline V gene. The CDR3 length is 15 residues.

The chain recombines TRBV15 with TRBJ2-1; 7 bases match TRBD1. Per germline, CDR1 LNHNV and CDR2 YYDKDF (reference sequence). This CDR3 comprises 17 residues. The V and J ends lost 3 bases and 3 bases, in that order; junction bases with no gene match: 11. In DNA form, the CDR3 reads TGTGCCACCAGCAGGGACAGCCTGAGGACAGGCTACAATGAGCAGTTCTTC. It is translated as CATSRDSLRTGYNEQFF.

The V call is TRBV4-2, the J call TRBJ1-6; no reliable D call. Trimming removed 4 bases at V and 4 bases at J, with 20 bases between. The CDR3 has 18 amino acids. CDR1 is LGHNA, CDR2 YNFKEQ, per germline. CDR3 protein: CASSPAAGLRGYNSPLHF. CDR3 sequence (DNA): TGTGCCAGCAGCCCCGCGGCGGGATTGCGGGGTTATAATTCACCCCTCCACTTT.

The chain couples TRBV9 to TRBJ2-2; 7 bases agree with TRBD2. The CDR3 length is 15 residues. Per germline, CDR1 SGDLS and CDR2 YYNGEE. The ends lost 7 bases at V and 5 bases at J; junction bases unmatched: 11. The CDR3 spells CASSTRGSGTGELFF. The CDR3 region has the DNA TGTGCCAGCTCTACTCGCGGGAGTGGAACCGGGGAGCTGTTTTTT.

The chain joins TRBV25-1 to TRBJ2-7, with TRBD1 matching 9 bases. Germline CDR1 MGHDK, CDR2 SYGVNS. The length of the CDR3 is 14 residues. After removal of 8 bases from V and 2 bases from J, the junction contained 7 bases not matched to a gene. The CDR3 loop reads CASSEGQGTYEQYF. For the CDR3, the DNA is TGTGCCAGCTCAGAGGGACAGGGCACCTACGAGCAGTACTTC.

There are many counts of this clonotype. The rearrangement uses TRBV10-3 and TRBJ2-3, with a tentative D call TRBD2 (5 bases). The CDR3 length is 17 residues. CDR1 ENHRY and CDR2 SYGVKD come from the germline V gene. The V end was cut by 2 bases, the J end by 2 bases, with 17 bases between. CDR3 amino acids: CAISEAGLQTYTDTQYF. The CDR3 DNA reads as TGTGCCATCAGTGAGGCGGGCCTACAAACTTACACAGATACGCAGTATTTT.

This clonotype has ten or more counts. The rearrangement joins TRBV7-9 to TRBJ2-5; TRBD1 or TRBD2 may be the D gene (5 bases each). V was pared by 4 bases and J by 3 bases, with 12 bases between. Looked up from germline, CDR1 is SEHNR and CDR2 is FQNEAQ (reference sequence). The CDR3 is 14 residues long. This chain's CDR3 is CASSYWDGKETQYF. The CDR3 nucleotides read TGTGCCAGCAGCTACTGGGACGGCAAAGAGACCCAGTACTTC.

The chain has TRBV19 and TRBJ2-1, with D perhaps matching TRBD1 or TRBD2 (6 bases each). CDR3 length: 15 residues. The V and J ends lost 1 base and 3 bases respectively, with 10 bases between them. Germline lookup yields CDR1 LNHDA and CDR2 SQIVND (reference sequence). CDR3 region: CASSIGRGDYNEQFF. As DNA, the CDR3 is TGTGCCAGTAGTATAGGAAGGGGGGACTACAATGAGCAGTTCTTC.

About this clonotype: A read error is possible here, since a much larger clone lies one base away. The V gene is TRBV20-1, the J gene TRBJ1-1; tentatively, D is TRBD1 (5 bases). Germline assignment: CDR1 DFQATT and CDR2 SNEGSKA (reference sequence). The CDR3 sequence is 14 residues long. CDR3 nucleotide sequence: TGCAGTGCTAGGGTCGACAGAACGTACACTGGAGCTTTCTTT. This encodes CSARVDRTYTGAFF.

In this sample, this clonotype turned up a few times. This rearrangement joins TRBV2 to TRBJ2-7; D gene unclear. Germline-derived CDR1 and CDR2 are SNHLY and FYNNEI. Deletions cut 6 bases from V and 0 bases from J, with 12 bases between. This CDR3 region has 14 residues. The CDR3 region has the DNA TGTGCCAGCAGCCCCCGCGGTAGCTCCTACGAGCAGTACGTC. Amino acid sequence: CASSPRGSSYEQYV.

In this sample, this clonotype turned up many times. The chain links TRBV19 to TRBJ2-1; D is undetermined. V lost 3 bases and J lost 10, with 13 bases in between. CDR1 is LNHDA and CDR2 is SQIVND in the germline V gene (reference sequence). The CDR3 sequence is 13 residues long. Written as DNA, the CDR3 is TGTGCCAGTAGTATCTGGACCACCCCGGAGCAGTTCTTC. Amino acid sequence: CASSIWTTPEQFF.

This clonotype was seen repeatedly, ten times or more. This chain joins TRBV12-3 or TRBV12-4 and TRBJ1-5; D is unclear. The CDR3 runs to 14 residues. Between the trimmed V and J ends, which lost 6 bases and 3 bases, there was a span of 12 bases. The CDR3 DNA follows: TGTGCCAGCAGCGAAGGACGGAACAATCAGCCCCAGCATTTT. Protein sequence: CASSEGRNNQPQHF.

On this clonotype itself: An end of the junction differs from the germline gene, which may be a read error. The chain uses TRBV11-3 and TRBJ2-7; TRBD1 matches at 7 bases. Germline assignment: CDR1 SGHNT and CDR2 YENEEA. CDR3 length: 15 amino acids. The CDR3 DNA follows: TGTGCCAGCAGCCCCCGGCCCGGGACAGACTACGAGCAGTGCTTC. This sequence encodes CASSPRPGTDYEQCF.

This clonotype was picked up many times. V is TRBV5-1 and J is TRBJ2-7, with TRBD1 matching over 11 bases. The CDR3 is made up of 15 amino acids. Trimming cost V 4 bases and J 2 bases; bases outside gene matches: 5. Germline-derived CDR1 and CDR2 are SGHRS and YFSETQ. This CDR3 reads CASSIGTGGTYEQYF. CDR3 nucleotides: TGCGCCAGCAGCATTGGGACAGGGGGAACCTACGAGCAGTACTTC.

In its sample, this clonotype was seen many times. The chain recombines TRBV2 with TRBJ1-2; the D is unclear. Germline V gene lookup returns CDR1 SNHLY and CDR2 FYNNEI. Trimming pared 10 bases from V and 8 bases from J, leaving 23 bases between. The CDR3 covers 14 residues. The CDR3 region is CAIDPGILFRGYTF. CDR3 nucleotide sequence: TGTGCCATCGACCCCGGGATACTCTTCAGGGGCTACACCTTC.

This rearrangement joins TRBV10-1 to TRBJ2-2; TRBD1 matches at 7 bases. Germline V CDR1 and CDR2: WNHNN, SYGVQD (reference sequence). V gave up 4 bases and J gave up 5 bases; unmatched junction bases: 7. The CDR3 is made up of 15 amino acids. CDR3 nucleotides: TGCGCCAGCAGTGCTCTAGACAGGGTGACCGGGGAGCTGTTTTTT. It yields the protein CASSALDRVTGELFF.

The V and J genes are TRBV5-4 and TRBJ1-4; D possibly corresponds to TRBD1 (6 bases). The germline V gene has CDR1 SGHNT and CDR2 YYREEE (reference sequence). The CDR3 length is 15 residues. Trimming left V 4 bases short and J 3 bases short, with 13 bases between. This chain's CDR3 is CASSRQQGPNEKLFF. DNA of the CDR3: TGTGCCAGCAGCCGCCAACAGGGTCCTAATGAAAAACTGTTTTTT.

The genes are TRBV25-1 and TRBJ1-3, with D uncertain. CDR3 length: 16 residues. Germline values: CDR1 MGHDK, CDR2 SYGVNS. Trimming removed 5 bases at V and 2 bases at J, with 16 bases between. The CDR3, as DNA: TGTGCCAGCAGTAACGATCCCGGGCAGGCTGGAAACACCATATATTTT. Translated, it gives CASSNDPGQAGNTIYF.

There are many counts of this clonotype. Here the CDR3 reads CASSQGRGGLREQYF. The CDR3 region has the DNA TGCGCCAGCAGCCAAGGGCGGGGGGGCCTAAGAGAGCAGTACTTC. The chain is built from TRBV4-3 and TRBJ2-7; TRBD2 aligns across 9 bases. CDR1 is LGHNA and CDR2 is YSLEER in the germline V gene. The trim removed 1 base at V and 7 bases at J, leaving 8 bases unmatched. The CDR3 extends over 15 amino acids.

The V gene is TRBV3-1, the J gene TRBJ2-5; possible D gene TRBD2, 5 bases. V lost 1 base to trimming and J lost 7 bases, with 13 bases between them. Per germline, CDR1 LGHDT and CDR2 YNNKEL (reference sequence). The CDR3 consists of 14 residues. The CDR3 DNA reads TGTGCCAGCAGCCAAGGGAGCGCCGAGGGGACCCAGTACTTC. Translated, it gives CASSQGSAEGTQYF.

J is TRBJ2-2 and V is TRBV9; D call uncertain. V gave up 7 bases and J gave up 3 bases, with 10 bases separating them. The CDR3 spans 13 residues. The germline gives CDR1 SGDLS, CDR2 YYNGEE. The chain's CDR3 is CASSPKDTGELFF. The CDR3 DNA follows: TGTGCCAGCTCACCAAAGGACACCGGGGAGCTGTTTTTT.

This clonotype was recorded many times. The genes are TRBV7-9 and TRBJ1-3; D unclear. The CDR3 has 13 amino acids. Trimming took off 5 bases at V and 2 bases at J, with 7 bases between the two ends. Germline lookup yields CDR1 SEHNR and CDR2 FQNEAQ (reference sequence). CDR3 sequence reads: CASSESAGNTIYF. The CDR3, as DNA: TGTGCCAGCAGCGAATCGGCTGGAAACACCATATATTTT.